These T cell receptor beta chains were read from a single sample in a study of T cell repertoires in cytomegalovirus infection. Their recognized antigens are unknown. One entry per CDR3 protein results from TCRdb running MiXCR on the reads. Among roughly 920,000 distinct CDR3 sequences listed, roughly 30% were seen once. The specimen was cultured CD8+ T cells from PBMCs, collected from culture after CMV antigen stimulation. The receptors were sampled from a human donor in good health (CMV status not recorded). Some clones in this sample may be carry-over from other donors' samples. Both conserved end residues are part of each CDR3. Each record gives: V gene, CDR3 protein.

TRBV7-9,CASSRTVSSTDTQYF
TRBV6-1,CASSEKYQETQYF
TRBV6-4,CASTTGSFEGTEAFF
TRBV5-5,CASSLAHSNRASSYNEQFF
TRBV6-2/TRBV6-3,CASGRGLIREKLFF
TRBV23-1,CASSQSGRDTDTQYF
TRBV19,CASSIAPGRSYNSPLHF
TRBV14,CASSQVRTEAFF
TRBV12-3/TRBV12-4,CASSAPLARNEQFF
TRBV4-1,CASSQVADQETQYF
TRBV7-9,CASSLLGLAGTGELFF
TRBV2,CASPGSTSLGQFF
TRBV27,CASSVTGPTGELFF
TRBV5-4,CASSLNPGNIQYF
TRBV14,CASSQAYGSGELFF
TRBV7-2,CASIRGTVEAFF
TRBV27,CASSLIGSSTYEQYF
TRBV7-9,CASSLARGPYEQFF
TRBV5-4,CASSYNFAALNYGYTF
TRBV28,CASSSPGTGWNEQFF
TRBV5-5,CASDTDWTGSSNTGELFF
TRBV7-9,CASSRGSDEETQYF